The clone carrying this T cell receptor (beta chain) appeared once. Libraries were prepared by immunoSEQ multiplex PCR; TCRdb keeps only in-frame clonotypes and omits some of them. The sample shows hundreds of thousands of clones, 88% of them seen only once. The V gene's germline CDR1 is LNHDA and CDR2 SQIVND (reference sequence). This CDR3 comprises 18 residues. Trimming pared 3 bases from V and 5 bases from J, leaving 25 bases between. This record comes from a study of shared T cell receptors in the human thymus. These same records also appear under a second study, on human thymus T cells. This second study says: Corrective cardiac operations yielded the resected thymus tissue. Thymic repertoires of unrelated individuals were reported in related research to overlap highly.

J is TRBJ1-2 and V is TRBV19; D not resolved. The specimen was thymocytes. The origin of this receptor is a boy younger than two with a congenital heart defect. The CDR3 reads CASSIIPPPGRKVYGYTF. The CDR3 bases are TGTGCCAGTAGTATTATACCCCCCCCGGGAAGGAAAGTGTATGGCTACACCTTC.